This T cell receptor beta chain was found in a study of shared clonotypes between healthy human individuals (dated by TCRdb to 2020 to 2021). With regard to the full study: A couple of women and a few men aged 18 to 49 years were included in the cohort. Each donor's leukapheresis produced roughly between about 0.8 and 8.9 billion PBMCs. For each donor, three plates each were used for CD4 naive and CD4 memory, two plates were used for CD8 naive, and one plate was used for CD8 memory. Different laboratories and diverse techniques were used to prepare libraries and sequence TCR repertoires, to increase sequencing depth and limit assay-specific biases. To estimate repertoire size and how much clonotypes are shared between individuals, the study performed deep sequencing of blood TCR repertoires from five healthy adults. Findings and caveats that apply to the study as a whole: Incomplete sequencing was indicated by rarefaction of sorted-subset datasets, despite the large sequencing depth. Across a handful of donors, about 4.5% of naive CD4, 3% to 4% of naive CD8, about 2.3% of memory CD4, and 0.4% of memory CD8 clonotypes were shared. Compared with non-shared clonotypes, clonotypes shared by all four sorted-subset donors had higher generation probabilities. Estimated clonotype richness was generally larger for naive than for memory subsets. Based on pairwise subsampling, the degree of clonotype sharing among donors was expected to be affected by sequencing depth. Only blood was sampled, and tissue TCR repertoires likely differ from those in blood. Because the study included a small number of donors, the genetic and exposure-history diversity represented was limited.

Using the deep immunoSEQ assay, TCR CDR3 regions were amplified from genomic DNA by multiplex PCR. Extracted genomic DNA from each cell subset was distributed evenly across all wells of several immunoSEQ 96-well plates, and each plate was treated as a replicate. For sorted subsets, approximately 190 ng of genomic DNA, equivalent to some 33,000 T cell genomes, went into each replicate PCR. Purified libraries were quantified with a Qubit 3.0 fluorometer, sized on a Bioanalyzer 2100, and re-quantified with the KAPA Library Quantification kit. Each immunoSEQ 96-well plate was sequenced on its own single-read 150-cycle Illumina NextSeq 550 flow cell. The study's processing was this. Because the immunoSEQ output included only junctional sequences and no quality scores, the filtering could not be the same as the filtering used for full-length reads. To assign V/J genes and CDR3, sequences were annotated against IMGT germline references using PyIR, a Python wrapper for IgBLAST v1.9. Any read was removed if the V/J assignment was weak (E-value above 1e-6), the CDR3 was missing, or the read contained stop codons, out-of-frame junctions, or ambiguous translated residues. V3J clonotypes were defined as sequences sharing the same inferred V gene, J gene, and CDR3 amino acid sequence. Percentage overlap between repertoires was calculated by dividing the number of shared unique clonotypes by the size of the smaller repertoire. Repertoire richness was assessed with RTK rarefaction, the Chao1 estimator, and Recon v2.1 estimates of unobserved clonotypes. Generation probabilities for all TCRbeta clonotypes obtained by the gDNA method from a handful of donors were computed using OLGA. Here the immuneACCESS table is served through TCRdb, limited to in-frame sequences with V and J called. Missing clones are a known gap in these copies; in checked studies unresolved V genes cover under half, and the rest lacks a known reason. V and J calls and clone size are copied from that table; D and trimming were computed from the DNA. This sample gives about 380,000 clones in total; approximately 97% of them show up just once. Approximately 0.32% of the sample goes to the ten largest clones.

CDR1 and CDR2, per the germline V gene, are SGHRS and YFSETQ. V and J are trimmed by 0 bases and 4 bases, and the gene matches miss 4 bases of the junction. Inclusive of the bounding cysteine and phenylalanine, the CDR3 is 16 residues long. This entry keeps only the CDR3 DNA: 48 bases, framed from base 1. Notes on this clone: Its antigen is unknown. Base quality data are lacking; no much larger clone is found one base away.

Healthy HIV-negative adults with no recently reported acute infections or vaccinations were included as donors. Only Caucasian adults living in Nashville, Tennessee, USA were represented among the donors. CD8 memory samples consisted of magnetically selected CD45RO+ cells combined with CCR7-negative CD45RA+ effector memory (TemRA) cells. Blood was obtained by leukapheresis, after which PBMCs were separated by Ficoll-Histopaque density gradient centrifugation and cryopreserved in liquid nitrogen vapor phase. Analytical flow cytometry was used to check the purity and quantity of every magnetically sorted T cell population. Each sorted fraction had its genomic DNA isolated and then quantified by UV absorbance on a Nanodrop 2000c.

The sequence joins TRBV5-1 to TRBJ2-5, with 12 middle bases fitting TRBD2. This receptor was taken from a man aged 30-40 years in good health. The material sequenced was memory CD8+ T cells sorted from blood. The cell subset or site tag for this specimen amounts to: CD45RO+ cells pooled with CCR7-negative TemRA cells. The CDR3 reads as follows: CASSLGPGLAGETQYF. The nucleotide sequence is TGCGCCAGCAGCTTGGGACCGGGACTAGCGGGAGAGACCCAGTACTTC.